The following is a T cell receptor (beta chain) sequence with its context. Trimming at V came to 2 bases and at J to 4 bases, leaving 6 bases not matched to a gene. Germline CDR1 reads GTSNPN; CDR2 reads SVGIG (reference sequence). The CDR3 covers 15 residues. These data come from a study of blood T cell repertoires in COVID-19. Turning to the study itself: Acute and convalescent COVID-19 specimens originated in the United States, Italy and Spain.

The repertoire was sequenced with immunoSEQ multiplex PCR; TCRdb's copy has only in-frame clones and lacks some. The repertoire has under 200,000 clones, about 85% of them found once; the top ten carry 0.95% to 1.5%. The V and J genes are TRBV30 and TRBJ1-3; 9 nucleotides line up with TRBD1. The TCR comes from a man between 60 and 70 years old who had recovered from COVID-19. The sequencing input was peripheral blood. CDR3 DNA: TGTGCCTGGAGTACGACCGGGACAGGGGGAAACACCATATATTTT. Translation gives CAWSTTGTGGNTIYF.